What follows are 26 T cell receptor beta chains derived from one specimen sequenced in a study of T-cell memory formation after mild COVID-19. MiXCR, applied by TCRdb to the 5' RACE reads, yields one record per CDR3 protein. The table lists around 250,000 distinct CDR3 sequences, 15% to 20% of them singletons, with roughly 23% in the top ten. Sequencing used PBMCs or a T cell subset sorted from them (not recorded which). These receptors originate from a man between 18 and 35 years old who had mild COVID-19 (a few samples of this study predate the infection). Cell type and time point are not known.

The rearrangement joins TRBV27 to TRBJ2-3, with 11 bases identical to TRBD1. Per the germline V gene, CDR1 is MNHEY and CDR2 is SMNVEV (reference sequence). The CDR3 has 15 amino acids. Trimming removed 3 bases from V and 5 bases from J; junction bases left unmatched: 4. In DNA, the CDR3 is TGTGCCAGCAGTTTCCTGGGACAGGGGGTAGATACGCAGTATTTT. It codes for CASSFLGQGVDTQYF.

This clonotype was seen more than once but under ten times. The V and J genes are TRBV7-9 and TRBJ2-7; D unresolved. V was clipped by 5 bases and J by 4 bases, with 12 bases between them. In germline, CDR1 is SEHNR, CDR2 FQNEAQ (reference sequence). This CDR3 contains 13 residues. CDR3 DNA sequence: TGTGCCAGCAGCCCTATCGGGCTATACGAGCAGTACGTC. Its translation is CASSPIGLYEQYV.

Only a few counts were recorded for this clonotype. J is TRBJ2-3 and V is TRBV7-2, with D possibly matching TRBD1 (5 bases). The germline gives CDR1 SGHTA, CDR2 FQGNSA. This CDR3 spans 13 amino acids. Trimming left V 4 bases short and J 8 bases short, with 13 bases between. The CDR3 sequence is CASSSPGIGTQYF. The CDR3 region has the DNA TGTGCCAGCAGCTCTCCAGGGATCGGTACGCAGTATTTT.

A single count supports this clonotype. The chain uses TRBV5-1 and TRBJ1-6; D is undetermined. CDR3 length equals 15 residues. V lost 0 bases and J 6 bases, leaving 10 bases between the germline ends. In germline, CDR1 is SGHRS, CDR2 YFSETQ. The CDR3 bases are TGCGCCAGCAGCTTGGAGGCGATAGGTAATTCACCCCTCCACTTT. Translating gives CASSLEAIGNSPLHF.

The chain joins TRBV5-6 to TRBJ1-4, with TRBD1 matching over 7 bases. Trimming took 4 bases from V and 7 from J; bases not matched to a gene: 7. CDR1 SGHDT and CDR2 YYEEEE come from the germline V gene. The CDR3 is 14 residues long. The CDR3 is CASSRQGTSEKLFF. The CDR3 nucleotides are TGTGCCAGCAGCCGACAGGGAACGAGTGAAAAACTGTTTTTT.

The chain is built from TRBV7-2 and TRBJ2-2; 7 nucleotides agree with TRBD1. J was trimmed by 4 bases and V by 3 bases; bases with no gene match: 5. The germline V gene encodes CDR1 SGHTA and CDR2 FQGNSA. The CDR3 length is 15 residues. CDR3 coding DNA: TGTGCCAGCAGCTTCAACCGGGACAGCACCGGGGAGCTGTTTTTT. The encoded protein is CASSFNRDSTGELFF.

The chain combines TRBV14 with TRBJ2-7, with D hard to call. Between the trimmed V and J ends, which lost 2 bases and 5 bases, there was a span of 13 bases. The CDR3 consists of 14 residues. Germline V lookup: CDR1 SGHDN, CDR2 FVKESK. Here the CDR3 reads CASSQMDRHDEQYF. In nucleotides, the CDR3 is TGTGCCAGCAGCCAAATGGACCGCCACGACGAGCAGTACTTC.

This clonotype came up a few times. The rearrangement links TRBV7-2 to TRBJ2-3, with D tentatively TRBD1 or TRBD2 (6 bases each). The CDR3 runs to 15 residues. Deletions cut 1 base from V and 6 bases from J, with 14 bases between. Germline CDR1 SGHTA, CDR2 FQGNSA. Written as DNA, the CDR3 is TGTGCCAGCAGCTTAGTTTGGGGGGCAAGGGATACGCAGTATTTT. It yields the protein CASSLVWGARDTQYF.

The rearrangement joins TRBV14 to TRBJ2-1; perhaps TRBD2 as D (6 bases). V was cut by 0 bases and J by 3 bases, with 9 bases left in between. Germline CDR1 is SGHDN and CDR2 is FVKESK. The length of the CDR3 is 15 residues. This chain's CDR3 is CASSQDLGGYNEQFF. In DNA, the CDR3 is TGTGCCAGCAGCCAAGACTTGGGGGGCTACAATGAGCAGTTCTTC.

This chain joins TRBV7-2 and TRBJ1-1; D remains ambiguous. The CDR3 is made up of 15 amino acids. The germline V and J ends were trimmed by 3 bases and 0 bases, with 11 bases remaining between them. Germline loops: CDR1 SGHTA, CDR2 FQGNSA. The CDR3 is CASSFGSALNTEAFF. The CDR3 DNA follows: TGTGCCAGCAGCTTTGGTTCGGCCTTGAACACTGAAGCTTTCTTT.

This clonotype appeared a few times. This rearrangement joins TRBV20-1 to TRBJ1-2; TRBD1 is a possible D gene (6 bases). Germline CDR1 DFQATT, CDR2 SNEGSKA (reference sequence). The V gene lost 2 bases and the J gene lost 0 bases, with 13 bases spanning the gap. CDR3 size: 15 residues. Written as DNA, the CDR3 is TGCAGTGCTAGATTGGCAGGGGCATCTAACTATGGCTACACCTTC. Its protein product is CSARLAGASNYGYTF.

The chain employs TRBV7-2 and TRBJ2-3, with D perhaps TRBD1 or TRBD2 (6 bases each). Per germline, CDR1 SGHTA and CDR2 FQGNSA. The CDR3 is 19 amino acids. With 1 base removed from V and 0 bases from J, the gap between germline ends came to 20 bases. The CDR3, as DNA: TGTGCCAGCAGCTTAGTCGCCCTCCACGGGGGCCTTAGCACAGATACGCAGTATTTT. The encoded protein is CASSLVALHGGLSTDTQYF. Full variable domain (remainder filled in from reference TRBV7-2 and TRBJ2-3): GAGVSQSPSNKVTEKGKDVELRCDPISGHTALYWYRQSLGQGLEFLIYFQGNSAPDKSGLPSDRFSAERTGGSVSTLTIQRTQQEDSAVYLCASSLVALHGGLSTDTQYFGPGTRLTVL.

This clonotype was observed many times. This rearrangement joins TRBV5-1 to TRBJ2-7, with 7 bases identical to TRBD1. The CDR3 sequence is 13 residues long. The V and J ends lost 0 bases and 5 bases, in that order; junction bases with no gene match: 2. CDR1 and CDR2 from the germline V gene are SGHRS and YFSETQ. The CDR3 region is CASSLGQGNEQYF. Written as DNA, the CDR3 is TGCGCCAGCAGCTTGGGACAGGGAAACGAGCAGTACTTC. Filled out from reference TRBV5-1 and TRBJ2-7, the complete variable domain reads KAGVTQTPRYLIKTRGQQVTLSCSPISGHRSVSWYQQTPGQGLQFLFEYFSETQRNKGNFPGRFSGRQFSNSRSEMNVSTLELGDSALYLCASSLGQGNEQYFGPGTRLTVT.

The rearrangement uses TRBV20-1 and TRBJ1-4; D is undetermined. V was shortened by 3 bases and J by 2 bases, with 10 bases between the two germline ends. CDR1 and CDR2 (germline): DFQATT, SNEGSKA (reference sequence). This CDR3 has 14 amino acids. This CDR3 reads CSARGARTNEKLFF. CDR3 bases: TGCAGTGCTAGGGGTGCGCGGACTAATGAAAAACTGTTTTTT.

This clonotype occurred a few times. CDR3 nucleotide sequence: TGTGCCAGCAGTCGACTTCAGGACAGGGGAGGTGAGCAGTACTTC. Translated: CASSRLQDRGGEQYF. The J gene is TRBJ2-7, the V gene TRBV27; 9 bases match TRBD1. Germline CDR1 and CDR2: MNHEY and SMNVEV (reference sequence). V dropped 5 bases and J dropped 7; count of bases not matched to a gene: 12. The CDR3 spans 15 residues.

This clonotype was observed a few times. The chain links TRBV7-3 to TRBJ2-7, with D tentatively TRBD2 (5 bases). This CDR3 spans 13 amino acids. The germline V and J ends were trimmed by 8 bases and 0 bases, with 11 bases remaining between them. Germline loops: CDR1 SGHTA, CDR2 FQGTGA. This CDR3 reads CASHWENSYEQYF. CDR3 nucleotides: TGTGCCAGCCATTGGGAGAACTCCTACGAGCAGTACTTC.

The genes are TRBV12-3 or TRBV12-4 and TRBJ2-2; D call uncertain. V lost 2 bases and J 6 bases, leaving 4 bases between the germline ends. This CDR3 is built from 12 residues. The CDR3 DNA is TGTGCCAGCAGTTTAAAGGCCGGGGAGCTGTTTTTT. Translated, it gives CASSLKAGELFF.

This chain connects TRBV7-9 to TRBJ2-5; 8 bases match TRBD2. The CDR3 has 15 amino acids. The germline gives CDR1 SEHNR, CDR2 FQNEAQ (reference sequence). Trimming took 5 bases from V and 2 from J; bases not matched to a gene: 7. CDR3 coding DNA: TGTGCCAGCAGCACCTCTAGCGGGCTTCAAGAGACCCAGTACTTC. As protein: CASSTSSGLQETQYF.

The rearrangement uses TRBV20-1 and TRBJ2-1; 12 positions match TRBD2. Trimming at V came to 5 bases and at J to 7 bases, leaving 12 bases not matched to a gene. CDR3 length: 16 residues. The germline gives CDR1 DFQATT, CDR2 SNEGSKA (reference sequence). The CDR3 sequence is CSASKRTSGGSNEQFF. Written as DNA, the CDR3 is TGCAGTGCTTCCAAAAGAACTAGCGGGGGGTCGAATGAGCAGTTCTTC.

This clonotype has at least ten counts. The chain employs TRBV6-1 and TRBJ2-3; 12 nucleotides align to TRBD1. This CDR3 has 19 residues. Losses at the gene ends were 0 bases for V and 0 bases for J; bases not matched to a gene: 7. Germline CDR1 is MNHNS and CDR2 is SASEGT. The CDR3 nucleotides read TGTGCCAGCAGTGAAGCGTCCCGGGACAGGGGGCGAAGCACAGATACGCAGTATTTT. As protein: CASSEASRDRGRSTDTQYF.

The chain is built from TRBV12-3 or TRBV12-4 and TRBJ1-1; perhaps TRBD1 as D (5 bases). Trimming left V 7 bases short and J 0 bases short, with 9 bases between. This CDR3 region has 13 residues. CDR3 bases: TGTGCCAGCACTGCAGGGATGAACACTGAAGCTTTCTTT. Translating gives CASTAGMNTEAFF.

The V call is TRBV5-1, the J call TRBJ2-7; D uncertain. The V gene lost 1 base and the J gene lost 2 bases, with 13 bases spanning the gap. Germline assignment: CDR1 SGHRS and CDR2 YFSETQ. This CDR3 has 15 residues. The CDR3 sequence: CASSLMPFPAYEQYF. CDR3 DNA: TGCGCCAGCAGCTTGATGCCTTTCCCCGCCTACGAGCAGTACTTC. The full variable domain, completed using reference TRBV5-1 and TRBJ2-7, is KAGVTQTPRYLIKTRGQQVTLSCSPISGHRSVSWYQQTPGQGLQFLFEYFSETQRNKGNFPGRFSGRQFSNSRSEMNVSTLELGDSALYLCASSLMPFPAYEQYFGPGTRLTVT.

This clonotype has a handful of counts. The chain couples TRBV7-9 to TRBJ1-5; TRBD1 matches at 9 bases. Trimming cost V 5 bases and J 7 bases; bases outside gene matches: 6. Germline V gene data show CDR1 as SEHNR and CDR2 as FQNEAQ (reference sequence). The CDR3 runs to 14 residues. CDR3: CASSTGGGGQPQHF. CDR3 nucleotides: TGTGCCAGCAGCACAGGGGGCGGAGGGCAGCCCCAGCATTTT.

This clonotype turned up a few times. The rearrangement links TRBV7-2 to TRBJ2-5; D is possibly TRBD1 (5 bases). Germline V gives CDR1 SGHTA, CDR2 FQGNSA. This CDR3 comprises 15 residues. Trimming removed 5 bases at V and 2 bases at J, with 15 bases between. The CDR3 DNA reads TGTGCCAGCAGCCGAGAGGCAGGGTTTCAAGAGACCCAGTACTTC. It yields the protein CASSREAGFQETQYF.

The chain employs TRBV5-1 and TRBJ1-2; 8 positions match TRBD1. V was pared by 7 bases and J by 8 bases, with 16 bases of the junction left unmatched. The CDR3 runs to 15 residues. Germline-derived CDR1 and CDR2 are SGHRS and YFSETQ. The chain's CDR3 is CASSDRGQGQTGYTF. The DNA of the CDR3 is TGCGCCAGCTCCGACCGCGGACAGGGACAAACGGGCTACACCTTC.

This clonotype has a count of ten or more. The gene calls are TRBV20-1 and TRBJ1-1; no reliable D call. The CDR3 contains 12 residues. Looked up from germline, CDR1 is DFQATT and CDR2 is SNEGSKA (reference sequence). V was cut by 6 bases and J by 8 bases, with 16 bases left in between. The CDR3 is CSARHSSGEAFF. DNA for the CDR3: TGCAGTGCCAGACACTCCTCGGGGGAAGCTTTCTTT.